This T cell receptor (beta chain) was recorded in a study of blood T cell repertoires in COVID-19. Turning to the study itself: Donors in the United States, Italy and Spain gave samples during acute or convalescent COVID-19. PBMCs, B-cell-depleted T cells, or T cells provided the cDNA or gDNA that made up the material.

The CDR3 runs 14 residues. Germline V gene data show CDR1 as LNHDA and CDR2 as SQIVND (reference sequence). The ends lost 4 bases at V and 2 bases at J; junction bases unmatched: 2. As handled by the study authors: Nucleated cell counts were estimated from reference gene primer amplification. Profiled with immunoSEQ multiplex PCR; TCRdb holds only in-frame clones, not every one. The D gene and trimming were derived from the DNA, and the V and J assignments and clone size from that table. The table includes approximately 90,000 clones, around 85% detected once. The chain joins TRBV19 to TRBJ2-3; 8 nucleotides line up with TRBD1. The sequenced sample consisted of peripheral blood. The TCR originated in a man older than 75 with active or convalescent COVID-19. This CDR3 reads CASSTTGVTDTQYF. The CDR3 DNA reads TGTGCCAGTAGTACGACAGGGGTCACAGATACGCAGTATTTT.